This TCR beta chain stems from a study of cytomegalovirus exposure and HLA in healthy donors. Details on this clone: Its specificity is unknown.

Germline-derived CDR1 and CDR2 are SGHTS and YDEGEE. V was cut by 4 bases and J by 6 bases, with 22 bases left in between. The CDR3 is 16 amino acids. Researchers ran the PCR with 60 Vbeta and 13 Jbeta primers. Produced via immunoSEQ multiplex PCR; TCRdb's table is partial and in-frame only. Of roughly 120,000 clones in the sample, around 78% were seen once. Study findings and constraints: Most TCRs appeared rarely, but some public TCRs recurred in many donors. A further, later analysis showed that HLA-associated TCR beta chains (compared with equally common others) were more clonally expanded.

This clonotype was sampled from a man in his forties or fifties in good health and CMV-seronegative. Specimen: PBMCs. V gene TRBV5-8 combines with J gene TRBJ2-5, with D perhaps TRBD1 (5 bases). The CDR3 here is CASSPLRNTGGKTQYF. The CDR3 coding sequence is TGTGCCAGCAGCCCCTTACGTAACACAGGTGGGAAGACCCAGTACTTC.